The TCR beta chain under discussion was sequenced for a study of CD4 T cells in relation to SARS-CoV-2 and coronaviruses. Looked up from germline, CDR1 is MNHNY and CDR2 is SVGAGI (reference sequence). The CDR3 loop spans 12 amino acids. Trimming pared 2 bases from V and 3 bases from J, leaving 5 bases between. CD4+ T cells from unexposed donors were obtained before the COVID-19 pandemic (2011-2018). The cells were cultured for about ten days before CD4+ T cells were isolated. Cells permitting, SARS-CoV-2 S/N and four cold-coronavirus spikes were tested on unexposed-donor CD4+ T cells. Only in-frame clones appear in the TCRdb table, and some are missing; sequencing was by immunoSEQ multiplex PCR. The sample has 20,000 to 25,000 clones, over 60% seen once; the top ten hold around 16%. Turning to this clone: Its target is not known.

Sequencing input: CD4+ T cells from PBMCs, cultured in vitro. The clonotype was recovered from a human donor in good health. The rearrangement uses TRBV6-6 and TRBJ2-7, with D hard to call. CDR3 nucleotide sequence: TGTGCCAGCAGTTACCAGGACTACGAGCAGTACTTC. This sequence encodes CASSYQDYEQYF.